This T cell receptor (beta chain) was obtained from a study of blood T cell repertoires in COVID-19. Sequencing used immunoSEQ multiplex PCR; TCRdb keeps in-frame clones, though not all of them. The sample has 52,000 or so clones; roughly nine tenths are singletons. Specimen: peripheral blood. The source is a woman in her 70s with active COVID-19.

CDR3: CASSSARGDGYTF. For the CDR3, the DNA is TGTGCCAGCAGCTCCGCAAGGGGCGATGGCTACACCTTC. The rearrangement links TRBV7-8 to TRBJ1-2, with a possible D match to TRBD1 (5 bases). With 4 bases removed from V and 6 bases from J, the gap between germline ends came to 12 bases. The CDR3 spans 13 residues. In germline, CDR1 is SGHVS, CDR2 FQNEAQ. The variable domain in full, with the rest retrieved from reference TRBV7-8 and TRBJ1-2, is GAGVSQSPRYKVAKRGQDVALRCDPISGHVSLFWYQQALGQGPEFLTYFQNEAQLDKSGLPSDRFFAERPEGSVSTLKIQRTQQEDSAVYLCASSSARGDGYTFGSGTRLTVV.